This TCR beta chain was recorded in a study of shared clonotypes between healthy human individuals. At the level of the study: CD4 naive and memory got three plates each, CD8 naive two, CD8 memory one.

In germline, CDR1 is MGHRA, CDR2 YSYEKL. The CDR3 extends over 15 amino acids. Trimming shortened V by 6 bases and J by 4 bases, and 16 bases separated the two germline ends. The naive CD8 fraction comprised CD45RO-negative cells positively selected for CCR7 and excluded terminally differentiated effector memory CD45RA+ cells. On sorted subsets, replicate PCRs used roughly 190 ng DNA, or around 30,000 T cell genomes. Produced via immunoSEQ multiplex PCR; TCRdb's table is partial and in-frame only. The table has more than 2 million clones, roughly 95% seen once. About this clone itself: As yet, its antigen is unknown.

Broader study findings: It was anticipated that sequencing depth would influence how many clonotypes donors shared.

The chain is built from TRBV4-1 and TRBJ1-5; no definite D call. This TCR was sampled from a man aged 18-30 years in good health. Some clones in this sample may be carry-over from other donors' samples. Specimen: naive CD8+ T cells from PBMCs. The CDR3, as DNA: TGCGCCAGCAGAAAAAAGGACGGACCTAATCAGCCCCAGCATTTT. Its translation: CASRKKDGPNQPQHF.